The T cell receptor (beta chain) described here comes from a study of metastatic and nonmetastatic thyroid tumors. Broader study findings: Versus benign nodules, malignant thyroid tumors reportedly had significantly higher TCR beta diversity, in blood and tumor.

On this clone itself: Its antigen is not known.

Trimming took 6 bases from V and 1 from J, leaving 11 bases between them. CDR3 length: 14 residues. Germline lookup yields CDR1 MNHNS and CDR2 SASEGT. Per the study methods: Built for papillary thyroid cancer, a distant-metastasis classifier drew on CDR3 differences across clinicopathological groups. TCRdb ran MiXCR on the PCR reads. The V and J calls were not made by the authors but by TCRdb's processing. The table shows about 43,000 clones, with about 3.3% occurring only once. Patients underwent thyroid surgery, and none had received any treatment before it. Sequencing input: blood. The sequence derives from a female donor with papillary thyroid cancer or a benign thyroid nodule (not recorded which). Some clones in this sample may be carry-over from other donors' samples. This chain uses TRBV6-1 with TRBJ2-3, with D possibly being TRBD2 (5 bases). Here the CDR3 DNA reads TGTGCCAGCAGACTAGAAACAGGCACAGATACGCAGTATTTT. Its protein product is CASRLETGTDTQYF.